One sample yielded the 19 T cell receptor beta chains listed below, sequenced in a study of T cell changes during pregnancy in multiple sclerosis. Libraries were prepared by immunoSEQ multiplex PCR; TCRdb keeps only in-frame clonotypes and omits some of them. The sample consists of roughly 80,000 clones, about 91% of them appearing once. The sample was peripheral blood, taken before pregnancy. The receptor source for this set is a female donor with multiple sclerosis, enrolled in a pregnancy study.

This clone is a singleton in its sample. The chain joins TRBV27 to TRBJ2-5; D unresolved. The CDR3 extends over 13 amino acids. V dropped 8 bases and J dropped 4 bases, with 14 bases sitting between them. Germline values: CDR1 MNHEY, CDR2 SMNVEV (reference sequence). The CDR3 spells CASPLPFVETQYF. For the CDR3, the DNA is TGTGCCAGCCCACTTCCTTTTGTAGAGACCCAGTACTTC.

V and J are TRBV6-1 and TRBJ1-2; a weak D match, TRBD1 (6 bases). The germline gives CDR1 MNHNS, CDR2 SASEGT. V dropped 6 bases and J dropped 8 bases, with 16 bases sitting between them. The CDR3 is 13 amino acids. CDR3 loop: CASSPGGARGYTF. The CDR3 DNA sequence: TGTGCCAGCAGCCCCGGGGGGGCCCGCGGCTACACCTTC.

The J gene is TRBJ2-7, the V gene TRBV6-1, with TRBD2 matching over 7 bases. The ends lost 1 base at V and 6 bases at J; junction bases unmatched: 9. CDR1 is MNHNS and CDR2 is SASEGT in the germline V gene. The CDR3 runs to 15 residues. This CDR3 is CASSEGGGKWSEQYF. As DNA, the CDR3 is TGTGCCAGCAGTGAAGGGGGGGGGAAGTGGTCCGAGCAGTACTTC.

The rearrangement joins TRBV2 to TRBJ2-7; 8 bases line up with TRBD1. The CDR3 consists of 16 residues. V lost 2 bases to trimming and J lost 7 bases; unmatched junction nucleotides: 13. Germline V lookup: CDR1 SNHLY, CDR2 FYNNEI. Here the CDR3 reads CASSESRGPTNDEQYF. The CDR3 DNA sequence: TGTGCCAGCAGTGAAAGCAGGGGGCCTACGAATGATGAGCAGTACTTC.

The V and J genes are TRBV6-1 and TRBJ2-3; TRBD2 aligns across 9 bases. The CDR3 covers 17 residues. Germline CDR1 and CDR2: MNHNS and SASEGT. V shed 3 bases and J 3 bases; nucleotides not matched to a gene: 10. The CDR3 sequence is CASSDWRAGGHTDTQYF. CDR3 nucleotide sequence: TGTGCCAGCAGTGATTGGAGGGCGGGGGGGCATACAGATACGCAGTATTTT.

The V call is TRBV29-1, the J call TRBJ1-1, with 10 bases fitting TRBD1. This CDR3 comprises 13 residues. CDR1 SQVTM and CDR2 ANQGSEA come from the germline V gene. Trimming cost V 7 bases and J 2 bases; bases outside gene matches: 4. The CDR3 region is CSERTGGNTEAFF. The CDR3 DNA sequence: TGCAGCGAAAGGACAGGGGGAAACACTGAAGCTTTCTTT.

CDR3 sequence: CATSRDLGEGVGEKLFF. CDR3 nucleotides: TGTGCCACCAGCAGAGATCTTGGGGAGGGGGTCGGCGAAAAACTGTTTTTT. The V and J genes are TRBV15 and TRBJ1-4; D is perhaps TRBD1 (6 bases). The CDR3 sequence is 17 residues long. Germline CDR1 and CDR2: LNHNV and YYDKDF (reference sequence). V dropped 0 bases and J dropped 8 bases, with 19 bases sitting between them.

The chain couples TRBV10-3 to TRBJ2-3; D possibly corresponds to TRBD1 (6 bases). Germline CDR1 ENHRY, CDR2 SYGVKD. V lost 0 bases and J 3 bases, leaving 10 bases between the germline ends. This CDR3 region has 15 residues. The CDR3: CAISESMQGTDTQYF. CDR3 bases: TGTGCCATCAGTGAGTCGATGCAGGGGACAGATACGCAGTATTTT.

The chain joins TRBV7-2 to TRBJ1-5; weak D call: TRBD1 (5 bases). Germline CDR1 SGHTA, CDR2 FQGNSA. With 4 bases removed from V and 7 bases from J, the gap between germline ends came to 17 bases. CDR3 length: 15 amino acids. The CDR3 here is CASSWTQLGTQPQHF. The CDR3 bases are TGTGCCAGCAGCTGGACACAGCTCGGTACCCAGCCCCAGCATTTT. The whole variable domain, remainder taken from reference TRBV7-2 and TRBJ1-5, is GAGVSQSPSNKVTEKGKDVELRCDPISGHTALYWYRQSLGQGLEFLIYFQGNSAPDKSGLPSDRFSAERTGGSVSTLTIQRTQQEDSAVYLCASSWTQLGTQPQHFGDGTRLSIL.

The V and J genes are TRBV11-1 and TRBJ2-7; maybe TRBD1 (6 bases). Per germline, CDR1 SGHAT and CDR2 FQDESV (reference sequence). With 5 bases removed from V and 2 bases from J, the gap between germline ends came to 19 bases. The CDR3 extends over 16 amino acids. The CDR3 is CASSGPGARGTYEQYF. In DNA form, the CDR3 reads TGTGCCAGCAGCGGACCAGGGGCCCGGGGAACCTACGAGCAGTACTTC. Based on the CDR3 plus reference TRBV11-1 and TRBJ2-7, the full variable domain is EAEVAQSPRYKITEKSQAVAFWCDPISGHATLYWYRQILGQGPELLVQFQDESVVDDSQLPKDRFSAERLKGVDSTLKIQPAELGDSAMYLCASSGPGARGTYEQYFGPGTRLTVT.

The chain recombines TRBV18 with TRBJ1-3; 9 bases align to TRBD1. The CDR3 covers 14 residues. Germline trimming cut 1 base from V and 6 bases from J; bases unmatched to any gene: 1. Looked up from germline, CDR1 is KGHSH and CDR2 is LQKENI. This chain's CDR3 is CASSPRTGANTIYF. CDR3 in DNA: TGTGCCAGCTCACCACGGACAGGGGCAAACACCATATATTTT. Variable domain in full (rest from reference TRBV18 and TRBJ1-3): NAGVMQNPRHLVRRRGQEARLRCSPMKGHSHVYWYRQLPEEGLKFMVYLQKENIIDESGMPKERFSAEFPKEGPSILRIQQVVRGDSAAYFCASSPRTGANTIYFGEGSWLTVV.

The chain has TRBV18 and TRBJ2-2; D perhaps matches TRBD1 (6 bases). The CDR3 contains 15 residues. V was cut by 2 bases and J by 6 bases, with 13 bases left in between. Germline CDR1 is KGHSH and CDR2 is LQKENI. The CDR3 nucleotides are TGTGCCAGCTCACCAACAGGGTCCGCGGCCGGGGAGCTGTTTTTT. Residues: CASSPTGSAAGELFF.

DNA for the CDR3: TGTGCCAGCAGCGGGACAGGGGGGGCAGATACGCAGTATTTT. Translated: CASSGTGGADTQYF. J is TRBJ2-3 and V is TRBV9; the match to TRBD1 covers 10 bases. After removal of 3 bases from V and 4 bases from J, the junction contained 2 bases not matched to a gene. This CDR3 has 14 amino acids. Germline values: CDR1 SGDLS, CDR2 YYNGEE.

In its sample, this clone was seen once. CDR3 bases: TGTGCCAGCTCATACAGACTAGCGGGGGGGCACAGTTCCTACAATGAGCAGTTCTTC. Amino acid sequence: CASSYRLAGGHSSYNEQFF. The V gene is TRBV18, the J gene TRBJ2-1; 14 positions agree with TRBD2. Looked up from germline, CDR1 is KGHSH and CDR2 is LQKENI. The CDR3 runs 19 residues. The junction had 10 bases not matched to a gene; V was cut back by 5 bases and J by 1 base.

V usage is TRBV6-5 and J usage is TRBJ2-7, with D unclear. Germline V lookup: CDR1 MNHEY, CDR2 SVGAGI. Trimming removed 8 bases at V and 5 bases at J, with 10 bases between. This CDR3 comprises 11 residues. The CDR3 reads CASLAANEQYF. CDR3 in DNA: TGTGCCAGCCTTGCAGCGAACGAGCAGTACTTC.

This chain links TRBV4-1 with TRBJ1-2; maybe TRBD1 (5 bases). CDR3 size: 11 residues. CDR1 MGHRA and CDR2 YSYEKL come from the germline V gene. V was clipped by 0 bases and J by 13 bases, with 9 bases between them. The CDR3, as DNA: TGCGCCAGCAGCCAAGATCAGGGCATCACCTTC. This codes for CASSQDQGITF.

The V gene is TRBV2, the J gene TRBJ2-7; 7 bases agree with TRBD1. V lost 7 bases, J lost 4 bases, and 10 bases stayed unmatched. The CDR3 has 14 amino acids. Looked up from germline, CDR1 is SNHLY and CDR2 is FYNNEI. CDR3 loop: CASIQDGTAYEQYF. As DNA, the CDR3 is TGTGCCAGCATACAGGACGGGACAGCGTACGAGCAGTACTTC. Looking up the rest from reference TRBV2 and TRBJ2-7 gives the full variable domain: EPEVTQTPSHQVTQMGQEVILRCVPISNHLYFYWYRQILGQKVEFLVSFYNNEISEKSEIFDDQFSVERPDGSNFTLKIRSTKLEDSAMYFCASIQDGTAYEQYFGPGTRLTVT.

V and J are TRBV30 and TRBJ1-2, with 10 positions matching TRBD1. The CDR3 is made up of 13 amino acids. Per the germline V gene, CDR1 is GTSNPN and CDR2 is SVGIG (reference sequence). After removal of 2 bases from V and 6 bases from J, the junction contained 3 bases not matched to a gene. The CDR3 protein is CAWSPDRGHGYTF. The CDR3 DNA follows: TGTGCCTGGAGTCCAGACAGGGGGCATGGCTACACCTTC.

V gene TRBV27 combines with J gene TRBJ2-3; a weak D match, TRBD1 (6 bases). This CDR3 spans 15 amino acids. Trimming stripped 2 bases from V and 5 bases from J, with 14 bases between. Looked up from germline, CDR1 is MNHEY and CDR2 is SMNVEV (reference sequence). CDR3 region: CASSLMGARVDTQYF. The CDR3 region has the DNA TGTGCCAGCAGTTTAATGGGGGCGCGTGTAGATACGCAGTATTTT.